This passage covers 21 T cell receptor beta chains from one sample sequenced in a study of blood T cell repertoires in COVID-19. Method: immunoSEQ multiplex PCR; TCRdb's copy keeps in-frame clones and lacks some. The sample includes some 200,000 clones, about four fifths of them seen just once. Input material: peripheral blood. The receptors were gathered from a woman aged 80 or over with COVID-19, enrolled during active disease.

V usage is TRBV11-2 and J usage is TRBJ1-6, with a weak D call TRBD1 (6 bases). This CDR3 comprises 14 residues. The V end lost 3 bases, the J end lost 5 bases, and 8 bases lay between the germline ends. Germline V gives CDR1 SGHAT, CDR2 FQNNGV. This chain's CDR3 is CASSFYRDNSPLHF. The CDR3, as DNA: TGTGCCAGCAGCTTCTACAGGGATAATTCACCCCTCCACTTT.

This chain joins TRBV5-1 and TRBJ2-7; 7 nucleotides match TRBD2. The trim removed 0 bases at V and 2 bases at J, leaving 8 bases unmatched. Germline CDR1 and CDR2: SGHRS and YFSETQ. The CDR3 loop spans 16 amino acids. The CDR3 reads CASSLASAGAAYEQYF. CDR3 coding DNA: TGCGCCAGCAGCTTGGCCTCGGCGGGAGCCGCCTACGAGCAGTACTTC.

The V and J genes are TRBV18 and TRBJ1-2; 9 positions match TRBD1. The CDR3 is 14 amino acids. With V trimmed by 3 bases and J by 4 bases, 3 bases remained unmatched. The V gene's germline CDR1 is KGHSH and CDR2 LQKENI. The CDR3 nucleotides read TGTGCCAGCTCACCGGGACAGGGTACCTATGGCTACACCTTC. Its translation: CASSPGQGTYGYTF.

CDR3 sequence: CASSLQGSEETQYF. The CDR3 nucleotides read TGTGCCAGCAGCTTACAGGGGTCCGAAGAGACCCAGTACTTC. This chain links TRBV5-4 with TRBJ2-5; 7 positions agree with TRBD1. The junction had 4 bases not matched to a gene; V was cut back by 2 bases and J by 3 bases. The CDR3 extends over 14 amino acids. Germline V CDR1 and CDR2: SGHNT, YYREEE (reference sequence).

In regard to this clone: This specimen includes other DNA sequences encoding the same CDR3. The V gene is TRBV18, the J gene TRBJ1-2; D is perhaps TRBD1 (5 bases). Trimming removed 3 bases from V and 8 bases from J, with 13 bases in between. Germline CDR1 and CDR2: KGHSH and LQKENI. This CDR3 contains 13 residues. In DNA, the CDR3 is TGTGCCAGCTCACCGGGAGGGGCCTACGGCTACACCTTC. Its protein product is CASSPGGAYGYTF.

The chain employs TRBV9 and TRBJ1-4; possible D gene TRBD1, 6 bases. Germline V gives CDR1 SGDLS, CDR2 YYNGEE. V was cut by 4 bases and J by 8 bases, with 18 bases left in between. The CDR3 spans 15 residues. CDR3 DNA sequence: TGTGCCAGCAGCTTTACCGGGACAACTGGGGAAAAACTGTTTTTT. This gives the protein CASSFTGTTGEKLFF.

Only one count was recorded for this clone. This chain joins TRBV29-1 and TRBJ1-2; 7 bases match TRBD1. J lost 3 bases, V lost 7 bases, and 5 bases had no gene match. The CDR3 length is 12 residues. The V gene's germline CDR1 is SQVTM and CDR2 ANQGSEA. CDR3 sequence reads: CSGGQGDYGYTF. The DNA of the CDR3 is TGCAGCGGGGGTCAGGGGGACTATGGCTACACCTTC.

The chain joins TRBV27 to TRBJ1-2; maybe TRBD1 (5 bases). V shed 4 bases and J shed 4 bases, with 13 bases lying between them. The CDR3 consists of 14 residues. Germline V CDR1 and CDR2: MNHEY, SMNVEV (reference sequence). CDR3 in DNA: TGTGCCAGCAGTTGGGGGGGGGATTTCTATGGCTACACCTTC. It encodes CASSWGGDFYGYTF.

The V gene is TRBV6-6, the J gene TRBJ2-1, with 8 nucleotides matching TRBD2. Germline-derived CDR1 and CDR2 are MNHNY and SVGAGI (reference sequence). The junction had 9 bases not matched to a gene; V was cut back by 5 bases and J by 6 bases. The CDR3 runs to 15 residues. The CDR3 sequence is CASSPRLSGSNEQFF. CDR3 sequence (DNA): TGTGCCAGCAGTCCTAGACTAAGCGGGAGCAATGAGCAGTTCTTC.

The rearrangement uses TRBV7-6 and TRBJ2-2; maybe TRBD1 (6 bases). The CDR3 contains 16 residues. V lost 3 bases and J lost 5, with 16 bases in between. From germline, CDR1 is SGHVS and CDR2 FNYEAQ. CDR3 nucleotide sequence: TGTGCCAGCAGCTTGAATCCCAGGGGATGGACCGGGGAGCTGTTTTTT. This sequence encodes CASSLNPRGWTGELFF.

This chain joins TRBV5-4 and TRBJ2-7; tentatively, D is TRBD1 (7 bases). V gave up 0 bases and J gave up 3 bases, with 13 bases separating them. The CDR3 loop spans 15 amino acids. The germline V gene encodes CDR1 SGHNT and CDR2 YYREEE (reference sequence). As DNA, the CDR3 is TGTGCCAGCAGCTTGGTTACAGGGGAGGACTACGAGCAGTACTTC. Its translation is CASSLVTGEDYEQYF. Looking up the rest from reference TRBV5-4 and TRBJ2-7 gives the full variable domain: ETGVTQSPTHLIKTRGQQVTLRCSSQSGHNTVSWYQQALGQGPQFIFQYYREEENGRGNFPPRFSGLQFPNYSSELNVNALELDDSALYLCASSLVTGEDYEQYFGPGTRLTVT.

The chain is built from TRBV7-8 and TRBJ1-2, with 9 bases fitting TRBD1. There are 13 residues in the CDR3. The germline V gene has CDR1 SGHVS and CDR2 FQNEAQ. V lost 5 bases, J lost 5 bases, and 3 bases stayed unmatched. CDR3 amino acids: CASSRGQGYGYTF. For the CDR3, the DNA is TGTGCCAGCAGCCGCGGACAGGGGTATGGCTACACCTTC.

The V call is TRBV5-4, the J call TRBJ1-2; TRBD1 aligns across 9 bases. Germline trimming cut 4 bases from V and 5 bases from J; bases unmatched to any gene: 12. Per germline, CDR1 SGHNT and CDR2 YYREEE (reference sequence). There are 16 residues in the CDR3. The CDR3 loop is CASSGVRQGGGYGYTF. As DNA, the CDR3 is TGTGCCAGCAGCGGTGTGAGACAGGGGGGAGGGTATGGCTACACCTTC.

V usage is TRBV5-8 and J usage is TRBJ1-6, with a tentative D call TRBD1 (5 bases). Germline V gene data show CDR1 as SGHTS and CDR2 as YDEGEE. The CDR3 is 16 residues long. V dropped 3 bases and J dropped 4 bases, with 14 bases sitting between them. The chain's CDR3 is CASSSTEDWYNSPLHF. The CDR3 DNA is TGTGCCAGCAGCTCGACAGAGGATTGGTATAATTCACCCCTCCACTTT.

V gene TRBV5-8 combines with J gene TRBJ2-2, with TRBD2 identical over 8 bases. The length of the CDR3 is 17 residues. CDR1 and CDR2 from the germline V gene are SGHTS and YDEGEE. Trimming cost V 3 bases and J 1 base; bases outside gene matches: 8. The CDR3 protein is CASSSRVLAVNTGELFF. Written as DNA, the CDR3 is TGTGCCAGCAGCTCAAGGGTACTAGCGGTGAACACCGGGGAGCTGTTTTTT.

The V gene is TRBV21-1, the J gene TRBJ1-5; no check of the table's D call, TRBD1, against the DNA was made. TRBV21-1 is flagged as a pseudogene. CDR3 length: 18 amino acids. The CDR3 sequence: CASSKELKLDRVHQPQHF. CDR3 sequence (DNA): TGTGCCAGCAGCAAAGAGTTGAAGCTGGACAGGGTCCATCAGCCCCAGCATTTT.

The genes are TRBV6-5 and TRBJ2-5, with unresolved D. The V end was cut by 7 bases, the J end by 1 base, with 10 bases between. The CDR3 is made up of 13 amino acids. The V gene's germline CDR1 is MNHEY and CDR2 SVGAGI. The chain's CDR3 is CASNQIPQETQYF. The CDR3 coding sequence is TGTGCCAGCAATCAGATACCCCAAGAGACCCAGTACTTC.

The chain carries TRBV5-5 and TRBJ1-1; D may be TRBD1 (5 bases). With 1 base removed from V and 5 bases from J, the gap between germline ends came to 12 bases. This CDR3 is 14 amino acids long. Germline V gene data show CDR1 as SGHKS and CDR2 as YYEKEE (reference sequence). The CDR3, as DNA: TGTGCCAGCAGCTTGAGGGCCAGGGTTACTGAAGCTTTCTTT. This encodes CASSLRARVTEAFF.

The chain is built from TRBV6-5 and TRBJ1-6; 7 nucleotides line up with TRBD1. The CDR3 sequence is 14 residues long. Germline-derived CDR1 and CDR2 are MNHEY and SVGAGI. J was trimmed by 6 bases and V by 7 bases; bases with no gene match: 6. For the CDR3, the DNA is TGTGCCAGCAATCCGGGACAGATTAATTCACCCCTCCACTTT. It specifies CASNPGQINSPLHF.

The J gene is TRBJ1-5, the V gene TRBV18; D remains unclear. Germline V lookup: CDR1 KGHSH, CDR2 LQKENI. Trimming shortened V by 4 bases and J by 3 bases, and 7 bases separated the two germline ends. The CDR3 covers 13 residues. The CDR3 bases are TGTGCCAGCTCACGGGAGCACAATCAGCCCCAGCATTTT. As protein: CASSREHNQPQHF.

V is TRBV15 and J is TRBJ1-4; D unresolved. V was cut by 3 bases and J by 4 bases, with 15 bases left in between. This CDR3 region has 16 residues. CDR1 is LNHNV and CDR2 is YYDKDF in the germline V gene (reference sequence). CDR3 DNA sequence: TGTGCCACCAGCAGGACGGTAAACAGCGGTAATGAAAAACTGTTTTTT. It yields the protein CATSRTVNSGNEKLFF.